The sequence of this T cell receptor beta chain was determined in a study of T cells in Graves' hyperthyroidism and ophthalmopathy. General study findings and limits: Progression to ophthalmopathy was predicted a median of roughly seven months early.

V was trimmed by 1 base and J by 4 bases, leaving 10 bases between them. The CDR3 length is 14 residues. Germline-derived CDR1 and CDR2 are LNHDA and SQIVND (reference sequence). Regarding this clonotype: Its antigen is still unknown.

Amplified TCR beta CDR3 regions came from RNA transcripts. First-round RT-PCR of the TCR CDR3 relied on the HTBI primer set. TCRdb ran MiXCR on the multiplex PCR reads and lists one entry per CDR3 protein. The repertoire holds about 420,000 distinct CDR3 sequences, with about an eighth as singletons. Sequencing was done on a sample of blood. The V call is TRBV19, the J call TRBJ1-1; a weak D match, TRBD1 (6 bases). The TCR was taken from a woman in her late teens or twenties with Graves' hyperthyroidism. For the CDR3, the DNA is TGTGCCAGTAGTATAGGGGGGCTTGGCACTGAAGCTTTCTTT. Amino acids: CASSIGGLGTEAFF. Variable domain in full (rest from reference TRBV19 and TRBJ1-1): DGGITQSPKYLFRKEGQNVTLSCEQNLNHDAMYWYRQDPGQGLRLIYYSQIVNDFQKGDIAEGYSVSREKKESFPLTVTSAQKNPTAFYLCASSIGGLGTEAFFGQGTRLTVV.